One and the same sample provided the 8 T cell receptor beta chains below, sequenced in a study of blood T cell repertoires in COVID-19. Measured with immunoSEQ multiplex PCR; TCRdb has only the in-frame clones, and not every one. The top ten clones hold approximately 7% of a sample with around 25,000 clones, 81% of them seen once. Sequencing was carried out using peripheral blood. The receptors originated from a man aged 70 or older with acute or convalescent COVID-19.

V is TRBV30 and J is TRBJ2-1; tentative D call: TRBD2 (5 bases). The ends were cut back, 0 bases at V and 8 bases at J, with 8 bases in the middle. This CDR3 is built from 12 residues. Germline assignment: CDR1 GTSNPN and CDR2 SVGIG (reference sequence). CDR3 region: CAWSVGGHEQFF. The CDR3 DNA reads as TGTGCCTGGAGTGTCGGAGGTCATGAGCAGTTCTTC.

This clone was recorded once. J is TRBJ2-4 and V is TRBV19; TRBD2 might be the D (6 bases). CDR1 is LNHDA, CDR2 SQIVND, per germline (reference sequence). V was cut by 6 bases and J by 0 bases, with 21 bases left in between. The CDR3 length is 18 residues. CDR3 sequence (DNA): TGTGCCAGTAGCTCCCCGCCTGAATTAGCGGTAGCCAAAAACATTCAGTACTTC. Its translation: CASSSPPELAVAKNIQYF.

The rearrangement joins TRBV9 to TRBJ2-1; TRBD2 matches at 7 bases. The germline V gene encodes CDR1 SGDLS and CDR2 YYNGEE. The CDR3 is made up of 15 amino acids. V lost 4 bases, J lost 4 bases, and 8 bases stayed unmatched. The CDR3 loop reads CASSSRLAEYNEQFF. CDR3 nucleotides: TGTGCCAGCAGCTCTCGACTAGCAGAGTACAATGAGCAGTTCTTC. The whole variable domain, remainder taken from reference TRBV9 and TRBJ2-1, is DSGVTQTPKHLITATGQRVTLRCSPRSGDLSVYWYQQSLDQGLQFLIQYYNGEERAKGNILERFSAQQFPDLHSELNLSSLELGDSALYFCASSSRLAEYNEQFFGPGTRLTVL.

The chain recombines TRBV28 with TRBJ1-5; 7 bases align to TRBD1. Germline CDR1 is MDHEN and CDR2 is SYDVKM. J lost 5 bases, V lost 5 bases, and 6 bases had no gene match. The CDR3 length is 14 residues. The CDR3 bases are TGTGCCAGCAGTCCACCGGGACAGTATCAGCCCCAGCATTTT. This codes for CASSPPGQYQPQHF.

The chain employs TRBV6-1 and TRBJ2-7; a weak D match, TRBD1 (6 bases). Looked up from germline, CDR1 is MNHNS and CDR2 is SASEGT. V lost 0 bases, J lost 1 base, and 10 bases lay in between. The CDR3 has 15 amino acids. CDR3 bases: TGTGCCAGCAGTGAAGCCTGGGACACGTCCTACGAGCAGTACTTC. This sequence encodes CASSEAWDTSYEQYF.

The chain combines TRBV3-1 (or the pseudogene TRBV3-2) with TRBJ2-7, with TRBD1 identical over 10 bases. V lost 3 bases to trimming and J lost 2 bases; unmatched junction nucleotides: 7. Looked up from germline, CDR1 is LGHDT and CDR2 is YNNKEL (reference sequence). This CDR3 contains 16 residues. The chain's CDR3 is CASSQTTGQGTYEQYF. For the CDR3, the DNA is TGTGCCAGCAGCCAGACGACGGGACAGGGGACCTACGAGCAGTACTTC.

J is TRBJ1-5 and V is TRBV7-2; 7 nucleotides line up with TRBD1. Germline V gene lookup returns CDR1 SGHTA and CDR2 FQGNSA. The CDR3 length is 15 residues. The J segment lost 4 bases and the V segment lost 1 base, leaving 4 bases of the junction unmatched. The CDR3: CASSLDLQGNQPQHF. In nucleotides, the CDR3 is TGTGCCAGCAGCTTAGACTTACAGGGGAATCAGCCCCAGCATTTT.

V gene TRBV6-5 combines with J gene TRBJ1-2, with 10 bases that match TRBD1. The V gene's germline CDR1 is MNHEY and CDR2 SVGAGI. Trimming cost V 7 bases and J 5 bases; bases outside gene matches: 4. CDR3 size: 13 residues. CDR3 sequence (DNA): TGTGCCAGCACCGGACAGGGGGGTTATGGCTACACCTTC. Its translation is CASTGQGGYGYTF.